Below, 11 T cell receptor beta chains from the same sample are listed, as sequenced in a study of T cell responses to AZD1222 COVID-19 vaccine. Libraries were prepared by immunoSEQ multiplex PCR; TCRdb keeps only in-frame clonotypes and omits some of them. The profile shows more than 150,000 clones, around nine tenths of them singletons. Sequencing was performed on peripheral blood, taken 28 days after the second AZD1222 dose. These receptors originate from an adult who received the AZD1222 COVID-19 vaccine.

Here the CDR3 DNA reads TGTGCCAGCAGCACCCATAAGGGGGGAGATACGCAGTATTTT. Residues: CASSTHKGGDTQYF. The chain has TRBV3-1 (or the pseudogene TRBV3-2) and TRBJ2-3; either TRBD1 or TRBD2 may supply D (6 bases each). This CDR3 comprises 14 residues. The germline V and J ends were trimmed by 5 bases and 5 bases, with 14 bases remaining between them. Germline values: CDR1 LGHDT, CDR2 YNNKEL (reference sequence).

J is TRBJ2-5 and V is TRBV18; TRBD2 matches 11 bases. CDR1 and CDR2 (germline): KGHSH, LQKENI. V shed 6 bases, J shed 0 bases, and the junction held 3 bases outside the gene matches. The CDR3 is 15 amino acids. In DNA form, the CDR3 reads TGTGCCAGCTCGGGGGGACTAGCGGACCAAGAGACCCAGTACTTC. This sequence encodes CASSGGLADQETQYF.

This rearrangement joins TRBV19 to TRBJ1-1; unclear D gene. The CDR3 consists of 15 residues. Per germline, CDR1 LNHDA and CDR2 SQIVND (reference sequence). Trimming removed 9 bases at V and 5 bases at J, with 22 bases between. The CDR3 sequence is CASTTDGLAWTEAFF. For the CDR3, the DNA is TGTGCCAGCACTACTGACGGTCTAGCGTGGACTGAAGCTTTCTTT.

V and J are TRBV2 and TRBJ1-4, with D unclear. Germline CDR1 and CDR2: SNHLY and FYNNEI. The CDR3 has 14 amino acids. The ends were cut back, 6 bases at V and 4 bases at J, with 12 bases in the middle. The CDR3 nucleotides read TGTGCCAGCAGCCTATCGGGGAGTAATGAAAAACTGTTTTTT. Translation gives CASSLSGSNEKLFF.

The V and J genes are TRBV27 and TRBJ2-3, with TRBD1 as a possible D gene (6 bases). V was pared by 5 bases and J by 3 bases, with 9 bases between. The CDR3 has 13 residues. Germline CDR1 reads MNHEY; CDR2 reads SMNVEV (reference sequence). The CDR3: CASSRGQTDTQYF. Written as DNA, the CDR3 is TGTGCCAGCAGTCGAGGACAGACAGATACGCAGTATTTT.

J is TRBJ1-1 and V is TRBV30, with no clear D. The CDR3 has 11 residues. CDR1 is GTSNPN, CDR2 SVGIG, per germline (reference sequence). V was clipped by 3 bases and J by 7 bases, with 9 bases between them. The CDR3 DNA sequence: TGTGCCTGGAGCAGAGGGATTGAAGCTTTCTTT. The encoded protein is CAWSRGIEAFF.

The chain links TRBV5-6 to TRBJ2-6, with D perhaps assigned TRBD1 or TRBD2 (5 bases each). There are 15 residues in the CDR3. V lost 4 bases, J lost 4 bases, and 12 bases lay in between. Germline CDR1 and CDR2: SGHDT and YYEEEE. CDR3 DNA sequence: TGTGCCAGCAGCCTGGGGGTCTACGGGGCCAACGTCCTGACTTTC. Its protein is CASSLGVYGANVLTF.

This chain joins TRBV20-1 and TRBJ2-7, with 8 positions matching TRBD1. V lost 6 bases, J lost 0 bases, and 10 bases stayed unmatched. The CDR3 spans 15 residues. Germline CDR1 is DFQATT and CDR2 is SNEGSKA (reference sequence). This CDR3 reads CSASPGQAPSYEQYF. CDR3 DNA: TGCAGTGCGAGTCCGGGACAGGCGCCCTCCTACGAGCAGTACTTC.

The CDR3 loop reads CARSSRTGGAAFF. CDR3 bases: TGTGCCAGAAGCTCCCGGACAGGGGGCGCGGCTTTCTTT. The chain combines TRBV5-3 with TRBJ1-1; 11 bases fit TRBD1. TRBV5-3 is classed as an ORF, of uncertain function. This CDR3 spans 13 amino acids. With V trimmed by 3 bases and J by 11 bases, 6 bases remained unmatched.

J is TRBJ1-2 and V is TRBV14; 12 bases are shared with TRBD1. V was clipped by 3 bases and J by 4 bases; unmatched bases: 15. The CDR3 extends over 19 amino acids. From germline, CDR1 is SGHDN and CDR2 FVKESK. CDR3: CASSHILIPGTGGAYGYTF. CDR3 nucleotides: TGTGCCAGCAGCCACATTCTGATTCCCGGGACAGGGGGCGCCTATGGCTACACCTTC.

The V gene is TRBV7-9, the J gene TRBJ2-1; D is perhaps TRBD1 or TRBD2 (5 bases each). The germline V gene encodes CDR1 SEHNR and CDR2 FQNEAQ (reference sequence). V lost 5 bases to trimming and J lost 8 bases, with 16 bases between them. CDR3 length: 14 amino acids. The CDR3 DNA reads TGTGCCAGCAGCCCGGGACCCTACGGGCATGAGCAGTTCTTC. It codes for CASSPGPYGHEQFF.